The rows below give T cell receptor beta chains drawn from one sample of a study of blood T cell repertoires in COVID-19. Some clones are missing from TCRdb's copy, which holds only in-frame ones; the method was immunoSEQ multiplex PCR. The table has 200,000 to 300,000 clones, around four fifths seen once; the top ten hold about 4%. Sequencing was carried out using peripheral blood. The receptors were sampled from a man between 50 and 59 years old with acute or convalescent COVID-19. Each CDR3 is given with its conserved first and last residue. D genes are given only for firm matches. Some rows mark clone size as missing; the rest say once, few, many or name a class of expanded clone.

clone_size: NA; v_call: TRBV6-5; j_call: TRBJ2-2; d_call: NA; cdr3_aa: CASSFTGADAGELFF; cdr3_nt: TGTGCCAGCAGTTTTACTGGGGCAGATGCCGGGGAGCTGTTTTTT
clone_size: once; v_call: TRBV19; j_call: TRBJ1-5; d_call: NA; cdr3_aa: CASSITAGNQPQHF; cdr3_nt: TGTGCCAGTAGTATAACGGCAGGGAATCAGCCCCAGCATTTT
clone_size: NA; v_call: TRBV20-1; j_call: TRBJ1-2; d_call: NA; cdr3_aa: CSARGQYGYTF; cdr3_nt: TGCAGTGCTAGAGGGCAGTATGGCTACACCTTC
clone_size: NA; v_call: TRBV24-1; j_call: TRBJ2-7; d_call: TRBD2; cdr3_aa: CATPHPLSSGIPGIGEKEQYF; cdr3_nt: TGTGCCACTCCCCACCCCCTTTCTAGCGGGATCCCCGGGATTGGGGAGAAGGAGCAGTACTTC
clone_size: once; v_call: TRBV7-9; j_call: TRBJ1-3; d_call: NA; cdr3_aa: CAAGRSSGNTIYF; cdr3_nt: TGTGCCGCCGGCCGGAGCTCTGGAAACACCATATATTTT
clone_size: NA; v_call: TRBV6-1; j_call: TRBJ2-5; d_call: NA; cdr3_aa: CASSEFRSQETQYF; cdr3_nt: TGTGCCAGCAGTGAGTTCAGGTCGCAAGAGACCCAGTACTTC
clone_size: NA; v_call: TRBV5-1; j_call: TRBJ2-3; d_call: TRBD2; cdr3_aa: CASSLTSGGLSTDTQYF; cdr3_nt: TGCGCCAGCAGCTTGACTAGCGGGGGGCTTAGCACAGATACGCAGTATTTT
clone_size: NA; v_call: TRBV10-2; j_call: TRBJ1-2; d_call: NA; cdr3_aa: CASSEWAAPNYGYTF; cdr3_nt: TGCGCCAGCAGTGAGTGGGCAGCTCCTAACTATGGCTACACCTTC
clone_size: NA; v_call: TRBV6-5; j_call: TRBJ2-1; d_call: TRBD2; cdr3_aa: CASRTSGGDEQFF; cdr3_nt: TGTGCCAGCAGAACTAGCGGGGGGGATGAGCAGTTCTTC
clone_size: NA; v_call: TRBV7-9; j_call: TRBJ1-1; d_call: TRBD1; cdr3_aa: CASSRDSSLRAFF; cdr3_nt: TGTGCCAGCAGCCGGGACAGTTCGTTAAGGGCTTTCTTT
clone_size: NA; v_call: TRBV10-1; j_call: TRBJ1-5; d_call: NA; cdr3_aa: CASSESRGNQPQHF; cdr3_nt: TGCGCCAGCAGTGAGTCTCGCGGCAATCAGCCCCAGCATTTT
clone_size: few; v_call: TRBV7-8; j_call: TRBJ1-1; d_call: NA; cdr3_aa: CASSLERGTEAFF; cdr3_nt: TGTGCCAGCAGCTTAGAGAGGGGGACTGAAGCTTTCTTT
clone_size: NA; v_call: TRBV5-4; j_call: TRBJ1-2; d_call: NA; cdr3_aa: CASSLAGGSTNYGYTF; cdr3_nt: TGTGCCAGCAGCTTGGCCGGAGGAAGTACGAACTATGGCTACACCTTC
clone_size: NA; v_call: TRBV4-1; j_call: TRBJ1-2; d_call: NA; cdr3_aa: CASSQERGWYGYTF; cdr3_nt: TGCGCCAGCAGCCAAGAAAGGGGGTGGTATGGCTACACCTTC
clone_size: once; v_call: TRBV3-1/TRBV3-2; j_call: TRBJ2-1; d_call: NA; cdr3_aa: CASGGYEGNEQFF; cdr3_nt: TGTGCCAGCGGGGGGTACGAGGGCAATGAGCAGTTCTTC
clone_size: NA; v_call: TRBV7-2; j_call: TRBJ2-1; d_call: TRBD1; cdr3_aa: CASSFTLVGRGYNEQFF; cdr3_nt: TGTGCCAGCAGCTTTACTCTAGTCGGCAGGGGGTACAATGAGCAGTTCTTC
clone_size: few; v_call: TRBV7-2; j_call: TRBJ1-4; d_call: NA; cdr3_aa: CASSTQGSHNEKLFF; cdr3_nt: TGTGCCAGCAGCACACAGGGCAGTCATAATGAAAAACTGTTTTTT
clone_size: few; v_call: TRBV7-9; j_call: TRBJ1-6; d_call: NA; cdr3_aa: CASSLASRSNSPLHF; cdr3_nt: TGTGCCAGCAGCTTAGCATCCAGGTCCAATTCACCCCTCCACTTT
clone_size: NA; v_call: TRBV7-2; j_call: TRBJ1-6; d_call: NA; cdr3_aa: CASSSETELGALHF; cdr3_nt: TGTGCCAGCAGCTCCGAAACGGAATTAGGGGCCCTCCACTTT
clone_size: NA; v_call: TRBV19; j_call: TRBJ2-2; d_call: NA; cdr3_aa: CASKPQGNTGELFF; cdr3_nt: TGTGCCAGTAAACCACAGGGGAACACCGGGGAGCTGTTTTTT
clone_size: NA; v_call: TRBV10-3; j_call: TRBJ2-3; d_call: TRBD2; cdr3_aa: CAISARTSGSPTDTQYF; cdr3_nt: TGTGCCATCAGTGCCCGGACTAGCGGGAGTCCCACAGATACGCAGTATTTT
clone_size: NA; v_call: TRBV27; j_call: TRBJ2-7; d_call: TRBD2; cdr3_aa: CASSLSTSGSTEQYF; cdr3_nt: TGTGCCAGCAGTTTATCGACTAGCGGGAGCACCGAGCAGTACTTC
clone_size: once; v_call: TRBV27; j_call: TRBJ1-1; d_call: NA; cdr3_aa: CASSLWGGDTEAFF; cdr3_nt: TGTGCCAGCAGTTTATGGGGGGGGGACACTGAAGCTTTCTTT
clone_size: NA; v_call: TRBV5-8; j_call: TRBJ1-5; d_call: NA; cdr3_aa: CASVSEYQPQHF; cdr3_nt: TGTGCCAGCGTCTCTGAGTATCAGCCCCAGCATTTT
clone_size: NA; v_call: TRBV6-4; j_call: TRBJ1-5; d_call: NA; cdr3_aa: CASSAILQGCNQPQHF; cdr3_nt: TGTGCCAGCAGTGCGATACTCCAGGGGTGCAATCAGCCCCAGCATTTT
clone_size: NA; v_call: TRBV19; j_call: TRBJ2-7; d_call: NA; cdr3_aa: CASSITSSSYEQYF; cdr3_nt: TGTGCCAGTAGTATAACGTCTAGCTCCTACGAGCAGTACTTC
clone_size: once; v_call: TRBV30; j_call: TRBJ1-2; d_call: NA; cdr3_aa: CAWAVGGTSIGYTF; cdr3_nt: TGTGCCTGGGCCGTCGGGGGGACATCAATTGGCTACACCTTC
clone_size: few; v_call: TRBV7-9; j_call: TRBJ1-1; d_call: NA; cdr3_aa: CASSLEGDTEAFF; cdr3_nt: TGTGCCAGCAGCTTAGAAGGGGACACTGAAGCTTTCTTT
clone_size: NA; v_call: TRBV7-9; j_call: TRBJ2-5; d_call: NA; cdr3_aa: CASSRGQQETQYF; cdr3_nt: TGTGCCAGCAGCCGGGGACAACAAGAGACCCAGTACTTC
clone_size: NA; v_call: TRBV4-1; j_call: TRBJ1-4; d_call: TRBD1; cdr3_aa: CASSPPFATGDEKLFF; cdr3_nt: TGCGCCAGCAGCCCTCCCTTCGCGACAGGGGATGAAAAACTGTTTTTT
clone_size: NA; v_call: TRBV6-6; j_call: TRBJ1-4; d_call: TRBD1; cdr3_aa: CASSSPGQGLEKLFF; cdr3_nt: TGTGCCAGCAGTTCGCCGGGACAGGGACTTGAAAAACTGTTTTTT
clone_size: NA; v_call: TRBV5-1; j_call: TRBJ2-5; d_call: TRBD1; cdr3_aa: CASSLAGTGVETQYF; cdr3_nt: TGCGCCAGCAGCTTGGCCGGGACAGGGGTTGAGACCCAGTACTTC
clone_size: NA; v_call: TRBV12-5; j_call: TRBJ2-7; d_call: TRBD2; cdr3_aa: CASGLGRLAGVTYEQYF; cdr3_nt: TGTGCTAGTGGTTTGGGACGACTAGCGGGGGTGACCTACGAGCAGTACTTC
clone_size: NA; v_call: TRBV28; j_call: TRBJ2-7; d_call: NA; cdr3_aa: CASRSEAYEQYF; cdr3_nt: TGTGCCAGCAGATCGGAGGCCTACGAGCAGTACTTC
clone_size: NA; v_call: TRBV18; j_call: TRBJ2-2; d_call: TRBD1; cdr3_aa: CASLGTVDNTGELFF; cdr3_nt: TGTGCCAGCTTGGGGACAGTCGACAACACCGGGGAGCTGTTTTTT
clone_size: NA; v_call: TRBV11-2; j_call: TRBJ1-2; d_call: TRBD1; cdr3_aa: CASSDRDRVDSGYTF; cdr3_nt: TGTGCCAGCAGCGACCGGGACAGGGTGGATTCTGGCTACACCTTC
clone_size: NA; v_call: TRBV27; j_call: TRBJ1-6; d_call: TRBD1; cdr3_aa: CASSEDRVPVTLHF; cdr3_nt: TGTGCCAGCAGTGAGGACAGGGTACCTGTCACCCTCCACTTT
clone_size: NA; v_call: TRBV9; j_call: TRBJ2-1; d_call: TRBD2; cdr3_aa: CASSVWERGLNEQFF; cdr3_nt: TGTGCCAGCAGCGTATGGGAGCGGGGGCTCAATGAGCAGTTCTTC
clone_size: NA; v_call: TRBV7-3; j_call: TRBJ1-2; d_call: NA; cdr3_aa: CASSPRTGANYGYTF; cdr3_nt: TGTGCCAGCAGCCCGAGGACGGGAGCTAACTATGGCTACACCTTC
clone_size: NA; v_call: TRBV7-6; j_call: TRBJ2-7; d_call: NA; cdr3_aa: CASSLEGGRYEQYF; cdr3_nt: TGTGCCAGCAGCTTAGAAGGAGGGAGGTACGAGCAGTACTTC
clone_size: NA; v_call: TRBV5-5; j_call: TRBJ2-7; d_call: TRBD2; cdr3_aa: CASSFRLAGYDEQYF; cdr3_nt: TGTGCCAGCAGCTTTCGACTAGCGGGGTACGACGAGCAGTACTTC
clone_size: NA; v_call: TRBV11-3; j_call: TRBJ1-3; d_call: NA; cdr3_aa: CASSLDGRSGNTIYF; cdr3_nt: TGTGCCAGCAGCTTAGATGGCAGATCTGGAAACACCATATATTTT
clone_size: NA; v_call: TRBV10-1; j_call: TRBJ2-3; d_call: NA; cdr3_aa: CASSSQGTDTQYF; cdr3_nt: TGCGCCAGCAGTTCACAGGGCACAGATACGCAGTATTTT
clone_size: NA; v_call: TRBV12-5; j_call: TRBJ2-7; d_call: TRBD2; cdr3_aa: CASSGLAGGEQYF; cdr3_nt: TGTGCTAGTAGTGGGCTAGCGGGGGGCGAGCAGTACTTC
clone_size: once; v_call: TRBV27; j_call: TRBJ1-1; d_call: NA; cdr3_aa: CASSLGLMNTEAFF; cdr3_nt: TGTGCCAGCAGTTTGGGACTGATGAACACTGAAGCTTTCTTT
clone_size: NA; v_call: TRBV12-5; j_call: TRBJ2-5; d_call: NA; cdr3_aa: CASGLEVAGKETQYF; cdr3_nt: TGTGCTAGTGGTTTGGAAGTGGCAGGAAAAGAGACCCAGTACTTC
clone_size: NA; v_call: TRBV3-1/TRBV3-2; j_call: TRBJ2-7; d_call: NA; cdr3_aa: CASSQVASANYEQYF; cdr3_nt: TGTGCCAGCAGCCAAGTTGCCAGCGCAAACTACGAGCAGTACTTC
clone_size: once; v_call: TRBV18; j_call: TRBJ2-7; d_call: TRBD1; cdr3_aa: CASSDTGTGPYEQYF; cdr3_nt: TGTGCCAGCTCGGATACCGGGACAGGGCCCTACGAGCAGTACTTC
clone_size: NA; v_call: TRBV10-3; j_call: TRBJ2-2; d_call: TRBD2; cdr3_aa: CAISESGGAAGELFF; cdr3_nt: TGTGCCATCAGTGAGTCCGGGGGGGCCGCCGGGGAGCTGTTTTTT
clone_size: NA; v_call: TRBV30; j_call: TRBJ2-7; d_call: TRBD2; cdr3_aa: CAWSGGSGRAFSYEQYF; cdr3_nt: TGTGCCTGGAGCGGGGGTAGCGGGAGGGCCTTCTCCTACGAGCAGTACTTC
clone_size: NA; v_call: TRBV7-3; j_call: TRBJ2-1; d_call: NA; cdr3_aa: CASSKGSGVGVNEQFF; cdr3_nt: TGTGCCAGCAGCAAAGGGTCGGGAGTAGGGGTCAATGAGCAGTTCTTC
clone_size: few; v_call: TRBV4-1; j_call: TRBJ1-2; d_call: NA; cdr3_aa: CASSQGPTVANGYTF; cdr3_nt: TGCGCCAGCAGCCAAGGACCGACAGTCGCTAATGGCTACACCTTC